Listed below are T cell receptor beta chains from one sample, sequenced in a study of metastatic and nonmetastatic thyroid tumors. TCRdb re-analyzed the PCR reads using MiXCR. This sample yields 22,000 or so clones, of which 36% are seen a single time; over 20% belongs to the top ten. Input material: blood. These receptors all come from a male donor with papillary thyroid cancer or a benign thyroid nodule (not recorded which). Some clones in this sample may be carry-over from other donors' samples. The CDR3 runs from the conserved cysteine through the conserved F or W. A D gene is named only where the DNA matches it firmly. Only part of the rows carry a size: once, few, many, or a class if the clone is expanded.

d_gene: -
j_gene: TRBJ2-3
abundance: few
v_gene: TRBV27
CDR3aa: CASSRDRFTDTQYF
CDR3nt: TGTGCCAGCAGCCGCGACAGATTCACAGATACGCAGTATTTT

d_gene: -
j_gene: TRBJ1-1
abundance: -
v_gene: TRBV18
CDR3aa: CASSPHENTEAFF
CDR3nt: TGTGCCAGCTCACCCCATGAGAACACTGAAGCTTTCTTT

d_gene: -
j_gene: TRBJ1-2
abundance: -
v_gene: TRBV25-1
CDR3aa: CASSESGGSGYTF
CDR3nt: TGTGCCAGCAGTGAATCGGGGGGATCTGGCTACACCTTC

d_gene: TRBD1
j_gene: TRBJ1-4
abundance: -
v_gene: TRBV4-1
CDR3aa: CASSQDLAGGGEKLFF
CDR3nt: TGCGCCAGCAGCCAAGATTTAGCAGGGGGGGGAGAAAAACTGTTTTTT

d_gene: TRBD1
j_gene: TRBJ2-5
abundance: many
v_gene: TRBV3-1
CDR3aa: CASSPRTGGSGTQYF
CDR3nt: TGTGCCAGCAGCCCACGGACAGGGGGCTCTGGGACCCAGTACTTC

d_gene: TRBD1
j_gene: TRBJ1-1
abundance: many
v_gene: TRBV20-1
CDR3aa: CSVWDRDTEAFF
CDR3nt: TGCAGTGTTTGGGACAGGGACACTGAAGCTTTCTTT

d_gene: -
j_gene: TRBJ2-1
abundance: -
v_gene: TRBV7-2
CDR3aa: CASSLAGAIYNEQFF
CDR3nt: TGTGCCAGCAGCTTAGCGGGGGCGATCTACAATGAGCAGTTCTTC

d_gene: -
j_gene: TRBJ1-1
abundance: -
v_gene: TRBV12-3/TRBV12-4
CDR3aa: CASRTTSGGSEAFF
CDR3nt: TGTGCCAGCAGAACCACCTCGGGGGGCTCTGAAGCTTTCTTT

d_gene: -
j_gene: TRBJ2-7
abundance: medium-sized
v_gene: TRBV28
CDR3aa: CASSVPIKTYEQYF
CDR3nt: TGTGCCAGCAGTGTTCCAATAAAAACCTACGAGCAGTACTTC

d_gene: TRBD1
j_gene: TRBJ2-7
abundance: many
v_gene: TRBV30
CDR3aa: CAWSVAGTAYEQYF
CDR3nt: TGTGCCTGGAGTGTAGCAGGGACAGCTTACGAGCAGTACTTC

d_gene: -
j_gene: TRBJ2-1
abundance: -
v_gene: TRBV12-3/TRBV12-4
CDR3aa: CASRRTGPVANEQFF
CDR3nt: TGTGCCAGCAGGAGAACAGGGCCGGTGGCCAATGAGCAGTTCTTC

d_gene: -
j_gene: TRBJ2-2
abundance: many
v_gene: TRBV12-3/TRBV12-4
CDR3aa: CASSLSRVGTGELFF
CDR3nt: TGTGCCAGCAGTTTATCAAGGGTGGGAACCGGGGAGCTGTTTTTT

d_gene: -
j_gene: TRBJ1-1
abundance: medium-sized
v_gene: TRBV11-1
CDR3aa: CASSQTENTEAFF
CDR3nt: TGTGCCAGCAGTCAGACCGAAAACACTGAAGCTTTCTTT

d_gene: TRBD2
j_gene: TRBJ2-3
abundance: -
v_gene: TRBV20-1
CDR3aa: CSALRTSGNTDTQYF
CDR3nt: TGCAGTGCTTTAAGGACTAGCGGTAACACAGATACGCAGTATTTT

d_gene: TRBD2
j_gene: TRBJ2-5
abundance: many
v_gene: TRBV30
CDR3aa: CATRLAGQETQYF
CDR3nt: TGTGCCACCCGACTAGCGGGACAAGAGACCCAGTACTTC

d_gene: -
j_gene: TRBJ2-2
abundance: few
v_gene: TRBV27
CDR3aa: CASRPGVGELFF
CDR3nt: TGTGCCAGCCGACCAGGGGTGGGGGAGCTGTTTTTT

d_gene: -
j_gene: TRBJ1-6
abundance: -
v_gene: TRBV18
CDR3aa: CASSPGLSRGALHF
CDR3nt: TGTGCCAGCTCACCTGGGTTATCCCGGGGAGCCCTCCACTTT

d_gene: -
j_gene: TRBJ2-5
abundance: many
v_gene: TRBV3-1
CDR3aa: CASSQEVRTRQTQYF
CDR3nt: TGTGCCAGCAGCCAAGAGGTCCGGACTCGCCAGACCCAGTACTTC

d_gene: TRBD1
j_gene: TRBJ2-6
abundance: -
v_gene: TRBV11-2
CDR3aa: CASRGQGLSGANVLTF
CDR3nt: TGTGCCAGCAGGGGACAGGGCCTCTCTGGGGCCAACGTCCTGACTTTC

d_gene: TRBD2
j_gene: TRBJ2-1
abundance: -
v_gene: TRBV6-4
CDR3aa: CASSGTSGSNEQFF
CDR3nt: TGTGCCAGCAGTGGGACTAGCGGGAGCAATGAGCAGTTCTTC

d_gene: TRBD2
j_gene: TRBJ2-7
abundance: many
v_gene: TRBV5-4
CDR3aa: CASSQGLAGELEQYF
CDR3nt: TGTGCCAGCAGCCAGGGACTAGCGGGAGAATTAGAGCAGTACTTC

d_gene: -
j_gene: TRBJ2-7
abundance: -
v_gene: TRBV3-1
CDR3aa: CASSQAGLAAGEQYF
CDR3nt: TGTGCCAGCAGCCAAGCAGGCCTTGCAGCAGGGGAGCAGTACTTC

d_gene: TRBD1
j_gene: TRBJ1-2
abundance: -
v_gene: TRBV4-1
CDR3aa: CASSQVLRDRGIGYTF
CDR3nt: TGCGCCAGCAGCCAAGTGCTCCGGGACAGGGGAATTGGCTACACCTTC

d_gene: TRBD1
j_gene: TRBJ2-3
abundance: medium-sized
v_gene: TRBV6-2/TRBV6-3
CDR3aa: CASNDPGQGRTDTQYF
CDR3nt: TGTGCCAGCAACGACCCGGGACAGGGTCGCACAGATACGCAGTATTTT

d_gene: -
j_gene: TRBJ2-2
abundance: few
v_gene: TRBV6-2/TRBV6-3
CDR3aa: CASSYSGGSNTWELFF
CDR3nt: TGTGCCAGCAGTTACTCTGGGGGTTCGAACACCTGGGAGCTGTTTTTT

d_gene: -
j_gene: TRBJ1-1
abundance: -
v_gene: TRBV5-1
CDR3aa: CASSSRTANTEAFF
CDR3nt: TGCGCCAGCAGTTCACGGACGGCGAACACTGAAGCTTTCTTT

d_gene: -
j_gene: TRBJ1-6
abundance: -
v_gene: TRBV9
CDR3aa: CASASVLGSPLHF
CDR3nt: TGTGCCAGCGCCTCGGTCCTAGGGTCACCCCTCCACTTT

d_gene: -
j_gene: TRBJ1-2
abundance: -
v_gene: TRBV19
CDR3aa: CASTGREFGGHTF
CDR3nt: TGTGCCAGTACCGGCAGGGAGTTTGGGGGCCACACCTTC

d_gene: -
j_gene: TRBJ1-1
abundance: few
v_gene: TRBV5-1
CDR3aa: CASSFSVQMNTEAFF
CDR3nt: TGCGCCAGCAGCTTCTCGGTCCAAATGAACACTGAAGCTTTCTTT

d_gene: -
j_gene: TRBJ1-1
abundance: few
v_gene: TRBV27
CDR3aa: CASSLSALPSGSPQAFF
CDR3nt: TGTGCCAGCAGTTTATCCGCTCTCCCCTCAGGATCCCCCCAAGCTTTCTTT

d_gene: -
j_gene: TRBJ1-4
abundance: few
v_gene: TRBV28
CDR3aa: CASSFGTPNEKLFF
CDR3nt: TGTGCCAGCAGTTTCGGCACACCTAATGAAAAACTGTTTTTT

d_gene: TRBD2
j_gene: TRBJ2-3
abundance: many
v_gene: TRBV18
CDR3aa: CASSTSGKATDTQYF
CDR3nt: TGTGCCAGCTCAACAAGCGGGAAAGCCACAGATACGCAGTATTTT

d_gene: TRBD1
j_gene: TRBJ1-1
abundance: -
v_gene: TRBV11-2
CDR3aa: CASSEGTGVKAFF
CDR3nt: TGTGCCAGCAGCGAAGGGACAGGAGTGAAAGCTTTCTTT

d_gene: -
j_gene: TRBJ1-6
abundance: -
v_gene: TRBV6-5
CDR3aa: CASSSGPYNSPLHF
CDR3nt: TGTGCCAGCAGTTCTGGTCCGTATAATTCACCCCTCCACTTT

d_gene: TRBD2
j_gene: TRBJ2-1
abundance: -
v_gene: TRBV3-1
CDR3aa: CASSPGLAGVNEQFF
CDR3nt: TGTGCCAGCAGCCCCGGACTAGCGGGAGTAAATGAGCAGTTCTTC

d_gene: -
j_gene: TRBJ2-5
abundance: once
v_gene: TRBV30
CDR3aa: CAWGWGETQYF
CDR3nt: TGTGCCTGGGGGTGGGGAGAGACCCAGTACTTC

d_gene: TRBD2
j_gene: TRBJ2-1
abundance: many
v_gene: TRBV7-3
CDR3aa: CASSITSGTYNEQFF
CDR3nt: TGTGCCAGCAGCATCACTAGCGGGACATACAATGAGCAGTTCTTC

d_gene: TRBD2
j_gene: TRBJ2-1
abundance: few
v_gene: TRBV19
CDR3aa: CASSRLAGGYNEQFF
CDR3nt: TGTGCCAGTAGTAGACTAGCGGGAGGGTACAATGAGCAGTTCTTC

d_gene: TRBD2
j_gene: TRBJ2-7
abundance: -
v_gene: TRBV5-1
CDR3aa: CASSKGLAGYEQYF
CDR3nt: TGCGCCAGCAGCAAGGGACTAGCGGGCTACGAGCAGTACTTC

d_gene: TRBD2
j_gene: TRBJ2-7
abundance: -
v_gene: TRBV4-1
CDR3aa: CASSQDWSLAGREQYF
CDR3nt: TGCGCCAGCAGCCAAGATTGGTCGCTAGCGGGACGCGAGCAGTACTTC

d_gene: -
j_gene: TRBJ1-2
abundance: few
v_gene: TRBV28
CDR3aa: CASSLEFGYTF
CDR3nt: TGTGCCAGCAGTTTAGAATTTGGCTACACCTTC

d_gene: -
j_gene: TRBJ1-1
abundance: few
v_gene: TRBV2
CDR3aa: CASSGQGFPEAFF
CDR3nt: TGTGCCAGCAGTGGTCAGGGTTTTCCCGAAGCTTTCTTT

d_gene: TRBD2
j_gene: TRBJ2-3
abundance: many
v_gene: TRBV7-2
CDR3aa: CASSSSGSSSTQYF
CDR3nt: TGTGCCAGCAGCTCGAGCGGGAGCAGTAGTACGCAGTATTTT

d_gene: -
j_gene: TRBJ2-7
abundance: -
v_gene: TRBV30
CDR3aa: CAWSGTDPYEQYF
CDR3nt: TGTGCCTGGAGTGGGACAGATCCCTACGAGCAGTACTTC

d_gene: TRBD1
j_gene: TRBJ1-6
abundance: -
v_gene: TRBV30
CDR3aa: CAWKTGQGVESPLHF
CDR3nt: TGTGCCTGGAAAACGGGACAGGGCGTGGAATCACCCCTCCACTTT

d_gene: -
j_gene: TRBJ1-2
abundance: -
v_gene: TRBV2
CDR3aa: CASSGDTNYGYTF
CDR3nt: TGTGCCAGCAGCGGGGACACTAACTATGGCTACACCTTC

d_gene: -
j_gene: TRBJ2-1
abundance: -
v_gene: TRBV4-3
CDR3aa: CASSQVGVFNEQFF
CDR3nt: TGCGCCAGCAGCCAAGTAGGGGTTTTCAATGAGCAGTTCTTC

d_gene: TRBD1
j_gene: TRBJ1-2
abundance: medium-sized
v_gene: TRBV6-5
CDR3aa: CASSYSPQGANYGYTF
CDR3nt: TGTGCCAGCAGTTACAGCCCACAGGGGGCGAACTATGGCTACACCTTC

d_gene: TRBD1
j_gene: TRBJ1-4
abundance: many
v_gene: TRBV20-1
CDR3aa: CSARDGTGYWKLFF
CDR3nt: TGCAGTGCTAGAGATGGGACAGGGTATTGGAAACTGTTTTTT